The TCR beta chain described here comes from a study of cytomegalovirus exposure and HLA in healthy donors. Researchers ran the PCR with 60 Vbeta and 13 Jbeta primers. Profiled with immunoSEQ multiplex PCR; TCRdb holds only in-frame clones, not every one. Of some 140,000 clones listed, around 77% are singletons. The germline V gene encodes CDR1 MNHEY and CDR2 SVGAGI. The CDR3 runs 15 residues. V was pared by 5 bases and J by 6 bases, with 8 bases of the junction left unmatched. As to this clone: Its antigen is unidentified.

Study conclusions and caveats: Investigators reported 164 TCR beta chains as tied to cytomegalovirus. Later, an analysis found that common viral pathogens appeared to be linked with several of the most significant clusters.

The V and J genes are TRBV6-5 and TRBJ1-5; TRBD1 aligns across 9 bases. The sample comprised PBMCs. This TCR was recovered from a man over 45 in good health and CMV-seronegative. CDR3 loop: CASSTDRGQGQPQHF. The CDR3 nucleotides are TGTGCCAGCAGTACGGACAGGGGCCAAGGTCAGCCCCAGCATTTT.